A selection of T cell receptor beta chains follows, all from one sample in a study of cytomegalovirus exposure and HLA in healthy donors. Sequencing used immunoSEQ multiplex PCR; TCRdb keeps in-frame clones, though not all of them. The data hold 200,000 to 250,000 clones, with 80% to 90% observed a single time. Sequenced input: PBMCs. These receptors all come from a girl aged 2 to 9 in good health and CMV-seronegative. CDR3s include the opening cysteine and the closing phenylalanine or tryptophan. A D gene is named only where the DNA matches it firmly. The listing skips clone size in some rows; elsewhere it reads once, few, many or a size class.

clone_size j_call v_call d_call cdr3_aa cdr3_nt
NA TRBJ1-2 TRBV6-6 NA CASSYGQNFRPYGYTF TGTGCCAGCAGTTACGGGCAGAACTTTCGACCCTATGGCTACACCTTC
once TRBJ2-2 TRBV29-1 TRBD1 CSVAYRGAGELFF TGCAGCGTTGCGTACAGGGGCGCCGGGGAGCTGTTTTTT
NA TRBJ2-3 TRBV4-2 TRBD2 CASSQGRGAGAPGDTQYF TGTGCCAGCAGCCAAGGAAGAGGAGCGGGGGCCCCCGGGGATACGCAGTATTTT
NA TRBJ2-5 TRBV19 NA CASSMRWQETQYF TGTGCCAGTAGTATGAGATGGCAAGAGACCCAGTACTTC
NA TRBJ2-7 TRBV6-5 NA CASSSPGEASYEQYF TGTGCCAGCAGTTCCCCGGGTGAGGCTTCCTACGAGCAGTACTTC
NA TRBJ2-2 TRBV9 TRBD2 CASSVRGGITGELFF TGTGCCAGCAGCGTACGGGGGGGCATCACCGGGGAGCTGTTTTTT
NA TRBJ2-1 TRBV6-5 NA CASASRGHSYNEQFF TGTGCCAGCGCTTCAAGAGGTCACTCCTACAATGAGCAGTTCTTC
NA TRBJ2-6 TRBV5-6 NA CASSPRFDGANVLTF TGTGCCAGCAGCCCTAGGTTCGATGGGGCCAACGTCCTGACTTTC
NA TRBJ2-7 TRBV27 TRBD1 CASGSGQGTREQYF TGTGCCAGCGGGTCGGGACAGGGGACCCGCGAGCAGTACTTC
NA TRBJ2-2 TRBV7-9 TRBD1 CASSSGQGATGELFF TGTGCCAGCAGCTCGGGACAGGGGGCAACCGGGGAGCTGTTTTTT
NA TRBJ1-6 TRBV25-1 TRBD1 CASSDLHRGLVSPLHF TGTGCCAGCAGTGACCTACACAGGGGTTTAGTTTCACCCCTCCACTTT
NA TRBJ1-1 TRBV11-3 NA CASSRGGSPTEAFF TGTGCCAGCAGCCGGGGGGGATCCCCCACTGAAGCTTTCTTT
NA TRBJ2-1 TRBV7-2 NA CASSLEGRGYNEQFF TGTGCCAGCAGCTTAGAAGGCAGGGGCTACAATGAGCAGTTCTTC
NA TRBJ2-7 TRBV23-1 TRBD1 CASSPDRGPFYEQYF TGCGCCAGCAGCCCCGACAGGGGCCCCTTCTACGAGCAGTACTTC
NA TRBJ2-2 TRBV4-2 TRBD2 CASSPPPGLAGTGELFF TGTGCCAGCAGCCCTCCTCCGGGACTAGCGGGAACCGGGGAGCTGTTTTTT
NA TRBJ1-6 TRBV4-1 NA CASSHSSGVPESPLHF TGCGCCAGCAGCCATTCCTCCGGGGTCCCAGAGTCACCCCTCCACTTT
NA TRBJ2-2 TRBV5-4 NA CASRVLTGELFF TGTGCCAGCAGGGTACTAACCGGGGAGCTGTTTTTT
NA TRBJ2-7 TRBV10-3 TRBD2 CAISESLAGFYEQYF TGTGCCATCAGTGAGTCTCTAGCGGGGTTTTACGAGCAGTACTTC
once TRBJ1-2 TRBV7-3 NA CASSLVGQNYGYTF TGTGCCAGCAGCTTAGTCGGACAGAACTATGGCTACACCTTC
few TRBJ2-1 TRBV14 TRBD1 CASSQPGQAARVEQFF TGTGCCAGCAGCCAACCCGGACAGGCCGCCCGGGTGGAGCAGTTCTTC
NA TRBJ2-3 TRBV6-6 NA CASTVTRSTDTQYF TGTGCCAGCACCGTAACTAGGAGCACAGATACGCAGTATTTT
NA TRBJ2-7 TRBV30 NA CAWSYGYEQYF TGTGCCTGGAGTTACGGCTACGAGCAGTACTTC
NA TRBJ2-7 TRBV28 TRBD2 CASRTSGRSYEQYF TGTGCCAGCAGGACTAGCGGGAGGTCCTACGAGCAGTACTTC
NA TRBJ2-1 TRBV14 TRBD1 CASSDRTGRYNEQFF TGTGCCAGCAGCGACCGGACAGGGAGATACAATGAGCAGTTCTTC
NA TRBJ1-2 TRBV10-3 TRBD1 CAIRGNRGGYTF TGTGCCATCAGGGGGAACAGGGGTGGCTACACCTTC
NA TRBJ2-2 TRBV5-1 TRBD2 CASSLGTSGRARELFF TGCGCCAGCAGCTTGGGGACTAGCGGGAGGGCCAGGGAGCTGTTTTTT
few TRBJ2-7 TRBV30 TRBD2 CAWTVRRASGATYEQYF TGTGCCTGGACGGTCAGACGGGCTAGCGGGGCGACCTACGAGCAGTACTTC
NA TRBJ1-2 TRBV7-8 NA CASSLGLTGYGYTF TGTGCCAGCAGCTTAGGTCTGACAGGCTATGGCTACACCTTC
NA TRBJ1-1 TRBV18 NA CASSPPGDRGTEAFF TGTGCCAGCTCACCACCCGGGGATCGGGGCACTGAAGCTTTCTTT